This T cell receptor beta chain was observed in a study of regulatory T cells in long-lasting Graves disease. This clonotype was seen many times. Per the germline V gene, CDR1 is SGHAT and CDR2 is FQNNGV. V lost 2 bases, J lost 5 bases, and 13 bases lay in between. CDR3 length: 14 residues. Libraries of TCR beta came from iRepertoire HTBI primers plus Arm-PCR of CDR3 regions. In TCRdb, the multiplex PCR reads were re-called with MiXCR into one record per CDR3 protein. The data hold 500,000 to 800,000 distinct CDR3 sequences, with around 30% observed a single time. Time point here: persistent/refractory GD, antithyroid drugs over 5 years with positive TRAb. Generation of the TCR library employed RNA extracted from PBMCs. From an endocrinology department in Xi'an, China, came the patients.

The V gene is TRBV11-2, the J gene TRBJ2-7, with D unresolved. The TCR comes from a female donor with Graves disease. The sequences come from peripheral blood mononuclear cells (PBMCs), collected when the disease was refractory, from a patient treated with antithyroid drugs. CDR3 sequence reads: CASSLHQVADEQYF. CDR3 coding DNA: TGTGCCAGCAGCTTACACCAGGTGGCCGACGAGCAGTACTTC.